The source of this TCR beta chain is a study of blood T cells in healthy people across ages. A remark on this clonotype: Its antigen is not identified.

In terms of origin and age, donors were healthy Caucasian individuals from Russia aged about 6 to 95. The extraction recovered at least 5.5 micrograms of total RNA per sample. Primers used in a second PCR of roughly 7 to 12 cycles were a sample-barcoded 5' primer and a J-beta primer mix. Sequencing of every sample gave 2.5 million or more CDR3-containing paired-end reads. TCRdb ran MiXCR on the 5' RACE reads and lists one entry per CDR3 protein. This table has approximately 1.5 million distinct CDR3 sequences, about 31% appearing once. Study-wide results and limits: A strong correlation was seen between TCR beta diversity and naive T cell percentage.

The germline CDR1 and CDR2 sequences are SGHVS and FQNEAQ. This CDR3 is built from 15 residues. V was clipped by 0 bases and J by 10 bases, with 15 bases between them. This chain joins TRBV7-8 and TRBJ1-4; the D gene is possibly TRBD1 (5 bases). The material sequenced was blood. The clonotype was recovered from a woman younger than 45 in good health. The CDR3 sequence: CASSLAFMGGGKLFF. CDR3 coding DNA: TGTGCCAGCAGCTTAGCTTTCATGGGGGGGGGAAAACTGTTTTTT.